This TCR beta chain was documented in a study of blood T cells in healthy people across ages. This clonotype was counted between two and nine times. Its cognate antigen is unknown. Donor samples were obtained from healthy Caucasian individuals from Russia, aged about 6 to 95. Notes on the study in general: Aged donors had fewer naive CD4+ cells and lower diversity than long-lived donors.

A sample-barcoded 5' primer and a J-beta primer mix were used in a second PCR of about 7 to 11 cycles. Per sample, CDR3-containing paired-end reads numbered at least 3 million. TCRdb re-derived calls from the 5' RACE reads in MiXCR, one entry per CDR3 protein. The table has 1.5 million to 2 million distinct CDR3 sequences, about 39% seen once. Sequenced material: blood. The receptor comes from a human donor in good health.

The CDR3 loop is CASSTYQTGAEQYF. DNA of the CDR3: TGTGCCAGCAGCACCTACCAAACAGGGGCCGAGCAGTACTTC. V usage is TRBV28 and J usage is TRBJ2-7; 7 nucleotides align to TRBD1. Trimming removed 6 bases from V and 6 bases from J; junction bases left unmatched: 11. CDR1 and CDR2 from the germline V gene are MDHEN and SYDVKM. The CDR3 length is 14 residues.